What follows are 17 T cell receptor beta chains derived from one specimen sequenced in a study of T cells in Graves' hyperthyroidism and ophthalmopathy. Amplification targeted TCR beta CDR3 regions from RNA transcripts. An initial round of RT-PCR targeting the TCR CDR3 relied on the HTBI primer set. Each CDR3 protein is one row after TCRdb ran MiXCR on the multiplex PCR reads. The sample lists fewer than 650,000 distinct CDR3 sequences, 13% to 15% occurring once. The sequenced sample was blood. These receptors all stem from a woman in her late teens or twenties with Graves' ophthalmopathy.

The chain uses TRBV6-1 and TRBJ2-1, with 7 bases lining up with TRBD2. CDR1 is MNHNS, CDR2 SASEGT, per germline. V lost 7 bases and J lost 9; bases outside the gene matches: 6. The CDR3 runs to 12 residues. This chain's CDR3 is CASNPTGGEQFF. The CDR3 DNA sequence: TGTGCCAGCAATCCCACGGGAGGTGAGCAGTTCTTC.

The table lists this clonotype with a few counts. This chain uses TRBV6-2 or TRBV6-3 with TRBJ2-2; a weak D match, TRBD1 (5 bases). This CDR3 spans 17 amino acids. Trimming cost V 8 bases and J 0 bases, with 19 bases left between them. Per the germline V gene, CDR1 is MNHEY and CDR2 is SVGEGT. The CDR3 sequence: CASSRFWTPTNTGELFF. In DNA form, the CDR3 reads TGTGCCAGCTCCCGGTTCTGGACACCAACGAACACCGGGGAGCTGTTTTTT.

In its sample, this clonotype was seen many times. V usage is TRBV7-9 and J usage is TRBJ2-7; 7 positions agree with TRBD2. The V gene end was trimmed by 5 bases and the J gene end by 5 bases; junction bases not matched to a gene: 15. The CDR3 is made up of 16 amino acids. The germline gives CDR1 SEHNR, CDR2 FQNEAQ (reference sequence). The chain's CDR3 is CASSAKLGAGVNEQYF. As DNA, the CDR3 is TGTGCCAGCAGCGCCAAGCTGGGCGCGGGAGTTAACGAGCAGTACTTC.

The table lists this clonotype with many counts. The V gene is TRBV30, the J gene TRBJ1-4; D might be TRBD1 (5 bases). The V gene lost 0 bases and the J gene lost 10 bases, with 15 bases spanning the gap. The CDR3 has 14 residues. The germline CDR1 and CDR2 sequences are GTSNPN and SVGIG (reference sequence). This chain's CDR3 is CAWSVLGSGGKLFF. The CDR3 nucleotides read TGTGCCTGGAGTGTACTGGGTTCGGGGGGAAAACTGTTTTTT.

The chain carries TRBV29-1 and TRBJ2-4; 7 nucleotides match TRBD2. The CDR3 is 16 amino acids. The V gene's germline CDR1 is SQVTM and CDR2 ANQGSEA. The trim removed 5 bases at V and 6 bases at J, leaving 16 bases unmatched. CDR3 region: CSVLRQLGTGGNIQYF. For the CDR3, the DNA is TGCAGCGTTCTTCGACAGTTGGGGACGGGAGGAAACATTCAGTACTTC.

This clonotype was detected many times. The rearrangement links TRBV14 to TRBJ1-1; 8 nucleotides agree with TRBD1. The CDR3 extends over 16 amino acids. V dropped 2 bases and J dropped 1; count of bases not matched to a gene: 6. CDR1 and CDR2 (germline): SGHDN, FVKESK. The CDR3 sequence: CASSQTGGFWNTEAFF. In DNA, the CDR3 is TGTGCCAGCAGCCAAACAGGGGGATTTTGGAACACTGAAGCTTTCTTT.

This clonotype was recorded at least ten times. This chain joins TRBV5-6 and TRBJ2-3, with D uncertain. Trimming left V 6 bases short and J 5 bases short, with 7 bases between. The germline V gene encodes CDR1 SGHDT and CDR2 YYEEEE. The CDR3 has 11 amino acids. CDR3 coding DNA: TGTGCCAGCAAGTATATAGATACGCAGTATTTT. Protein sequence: CASKYIDTQYF.

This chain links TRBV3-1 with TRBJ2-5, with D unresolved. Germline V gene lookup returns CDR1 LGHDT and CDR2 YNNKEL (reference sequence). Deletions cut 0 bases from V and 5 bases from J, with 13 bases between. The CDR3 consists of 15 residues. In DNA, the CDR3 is TGTGCCAGCAGCCAAGACCCAGCCAACCGCGAGACCCAGTACTTC. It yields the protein CASSQDPANRETQYF.

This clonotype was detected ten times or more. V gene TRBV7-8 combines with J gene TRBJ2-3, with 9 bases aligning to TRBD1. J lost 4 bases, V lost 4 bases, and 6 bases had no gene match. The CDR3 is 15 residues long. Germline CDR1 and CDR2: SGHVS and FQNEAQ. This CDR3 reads CASSSTTGGADTQYF. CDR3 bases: TGTGCCAGCAGCTCCACAACAGGGGGCGCAGATACGCAGTATTTT.

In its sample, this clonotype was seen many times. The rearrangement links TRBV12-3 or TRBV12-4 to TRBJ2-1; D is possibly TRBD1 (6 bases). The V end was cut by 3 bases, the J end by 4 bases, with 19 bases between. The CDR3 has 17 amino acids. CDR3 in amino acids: CASSFPPSGDNYNEQFF. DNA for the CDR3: TGTGCCAGCAGTTTTCCCCCGTCAGGGGACAATTACAATGAGCAGTTCTTC.

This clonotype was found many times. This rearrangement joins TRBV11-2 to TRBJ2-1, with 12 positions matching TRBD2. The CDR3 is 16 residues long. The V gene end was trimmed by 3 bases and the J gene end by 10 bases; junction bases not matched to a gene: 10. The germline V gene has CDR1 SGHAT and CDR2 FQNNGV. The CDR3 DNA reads TGTGCCAGCAGCTTCCTGACTAGCGGGAGATCGCGGGAGCAGTTCTTC. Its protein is CASSFLTSGRSREQFF.

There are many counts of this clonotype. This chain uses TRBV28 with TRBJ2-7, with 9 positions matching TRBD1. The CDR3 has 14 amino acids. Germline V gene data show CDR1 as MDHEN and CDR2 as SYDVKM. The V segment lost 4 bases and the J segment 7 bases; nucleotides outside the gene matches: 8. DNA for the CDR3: TGTGCCAGCAGTTCCCACAGGGGGCGCGGAGAGCAGTACTTC. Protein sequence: CASSSHRGRGEQYF.

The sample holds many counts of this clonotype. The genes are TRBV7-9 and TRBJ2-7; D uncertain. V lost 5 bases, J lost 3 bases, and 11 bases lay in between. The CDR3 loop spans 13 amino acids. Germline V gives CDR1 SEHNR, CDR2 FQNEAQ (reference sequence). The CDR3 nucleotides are TGTGCCAGCAGCCCTCGTACGGACTACGAGCAGTACTTC. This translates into CASSPRTDYEQYF.

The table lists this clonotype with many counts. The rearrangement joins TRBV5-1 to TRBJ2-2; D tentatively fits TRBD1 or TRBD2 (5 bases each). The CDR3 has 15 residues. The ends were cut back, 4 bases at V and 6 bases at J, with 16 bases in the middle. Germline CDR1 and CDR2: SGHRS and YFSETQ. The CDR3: CASSPGAAWAGELFF. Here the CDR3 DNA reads TGCGCCAGCAGCCCCGGGGCCGCATGGGCCGGGGAGCTGTTTTTT.

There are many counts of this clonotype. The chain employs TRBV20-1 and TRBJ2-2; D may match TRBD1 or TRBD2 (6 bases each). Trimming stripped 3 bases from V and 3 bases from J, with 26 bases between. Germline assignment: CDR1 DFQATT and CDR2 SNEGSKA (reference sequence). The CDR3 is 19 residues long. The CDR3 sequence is CSARGPGTTGGDYTGELFF. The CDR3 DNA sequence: TGCAGTGCTAGGGGGCCGGGGACAACTGGTGGGGACTACACCGGGGAGCTGTTTTTT.

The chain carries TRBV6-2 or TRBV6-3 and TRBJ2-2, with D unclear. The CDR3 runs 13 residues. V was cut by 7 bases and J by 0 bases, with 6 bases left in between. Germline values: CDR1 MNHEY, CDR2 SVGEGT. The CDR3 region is CASNRPNTGELFF. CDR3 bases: TGTGCCAGCAATCGACCGAACACCGGGGAGCTGTTTTTT.

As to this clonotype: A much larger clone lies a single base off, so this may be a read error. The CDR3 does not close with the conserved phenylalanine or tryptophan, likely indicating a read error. CDR3 amino acids: CAWRQPYSNQPQHL. As DNA, the CDR3 is TGTGCCTGGAGACAGCCCTATAGCAATCAGCCCCAGCATTTG. This chain joins TRBV30 and TRBJ1-5; D gene unclear. CDR3 size: 14 residues. The V end was cut by 3 bases, the J end by 0 bases, with 9 bases between. Germline CDR1 is GTSNPN and CDR2 is SVGIG (reference sequence).